A single sample gave rise to the 15 T cell receptor beta chains below, sequenced in a study of response to subunit inactivated influenza vaccine. Using its own MiXCR run on the RT-PCR reads, TCRdb lists one record per CDR3 protein. In the table there are 650,000 to 700,000 distinct CDR3 sequences, around a sixth of which are singletons. Sequencing used PBMCs from blood, obtained 11 to 12 days after vaccination. The receptors here all came from a man aged 45-65 years who received an inactivated influenza vaccine.

This clonotype was seen a few times. The chain recombines TRBV18 with TRBJ2-7, with D perhaps being TRBD1 or TRBD2 (5 bases each). Trimming took 2 bases from V and 2 from J, leaving 13 bases between them. Germline values: CDR1 KGHSH, CDR2 LQKENI. The CDR3 sequence is 15 residues long. DNA of the CDR3: TGTGCCAGCTCACCAAGGGACCGACCAACCTACGAGCAGTACTTC. It translates to CASSPRDRPTYEQYF.

This clonotype was counted many times. The chain recombines TRBV3-1 with TRBJ2-5, with TRBD2 identical over 12 bases. The CDR3 is made up of 15 amino acids. V trimming: 5 bases; J trimming: 4 bases; junction bases outside the gene matches: 5. Germline V gene sequence: CDR1 LGHDT, CDR2 YNNKEL (reference sequence). CDR3 protein: CASSSRLAGVETQYF. DNA for the CDR3: TGTGCCAGCAGCTCCAGACTAGCGGGGGTAGAGACCCAGTACTTC.

In the case of this clonotype: The junction and the germline gene differ at one end; a read error may be behind it. The chain joins TRBV3-1 to TRBJ2-1; TRBD2 matches at 8 bases. Germline values: CDR1 LGHDT, CDR2 YNNKEL (reference sequence). The CDR3 is 12 residues long. The chain's CDR3 is CASSPERGGVIF. In DNA, the CDR3 is TGTGCCAGCAGCCCCGAACGGGGGGGCGTCATCTTC.

This clonotype was seen only a few times. The chain uses TRBV12-3 or TRBV12-4 and TRBJ2-1; D remains ambiguous. V was clipped by 4 bases and J by 0 bases, with 10 bases between them. This CDR3 spans 15 amino acids. Here the CDR3 reads CASSYNPISYNEQFF. In DNA, the CDR3 is TGTGCCAGCAGTTACAACCCAATCTCCTACAATGAGCAGTTCTTC.

There are many counts of this clonotype. The J gene is TRBJ2-2, the V gene TRBV12-3 or TRBV12-4; D unresolved. This CDR3 has 12 amino acids. The V end lost 4 bases, the J end lost 4 bases, and 4 bases lay between the germline ends. CDR3 DNA: TGTGCCAGCAGTTCTGCCACCGGGGAGCTGTTTTTT. Its translation is CASSSATGELFF.

The sample holds many counts of this clonotype. This chain connects TRBV20-1 to TRBJ1-1, with D tentatively TRBD1 (5 bases). This CDR3 comprises 15 residues. Trimming removed 3 bases from V and 0 bases from J, with 14 bases in between. Germline CDR1 reads DFQATT; CDR2 reads SNEGSKA (reference sequence). CDR3 in amino acids: CSASAGAPMNTEAFF. CDR3 in DNA: TGCAGTGCTAGTGCCGGGGCCCCGATGAACACTGAAGCTTTCTTT.

This clonotype was observed a handful of times. The V call is TRBV9, the J call TRBJ2-3; D unclear. The germline CDR1 and CDR2 sequences are SGDLS and YYNGEE. This CDR3 spans 14 amino acids. Trimming shortened V by 3 bases and J by 0 bases, and 8 bases separated the two germline ends. The CDR3 reads CASSGRLSTDTQYF. In DNA form, the CDR3 reads TGTGCCAGCAGCGGACGGCTAAGCACAGATACGCAGTATTTT.

The V and J genes are TRBV7-2 and TRBJ2-1; D gene ambiguous. Germline V gene lookup returns CDR1 SGHTA and CDR2 FQGNSA. This CDR3 is 15 amino acids long. Deletions cut 1 base from V and 6 bases from J, with 13 bases between. The CDR3 region is CASSLGVAPSNEQFF. The CDR3 DNA reads TGTGCCAGCAGCTTAGGAGTAGCACCTAGCAATGAGCAGTTCTTC.

Ten or more counts support this clonotype. This chain joins TRBV5-1 and TRBJ2-7; weak D call: TRBD1 (6 bases). Between the trimmed V and J ends, which lost 4 bases and 7 bases, there was a span of 15 bases. CDR1 and CDR2 (germline): SGHRS, YFSETQ. This CDR3 has 13 residues. The CDR3 loop reads CASSKLQGREQYF. The CDR3 DNA is TGCGCCAGCAGCAAATTACAGGGTCGAGAGCAGTACTTC.

This clonotype was detected only a few times. The chain employs TRBV2 and TRBJ1-6, with 7 bases fitting TRBD1. This CDR3 has 15 amino acids. CDR1 and CDR2 (germline): SNHLY, FYNNEI. Unmatched junction bases numbered 11, after V lost 6 bases and J lost 9 bases. This CDR3 reads CASRAYRGGGSPLHF. The CDR3 DNA follows: TGTGCCAGCAGAGCCTACAGGGGAGGTGGTTCACCCCTCCACTTT.

This rearrangement joins TRBV20-1 to TRBJ2-3; D possibly corresponds to TRBD2 (6 bases). Trimming stripped 6 bases from V and 4 bases from J, with 20 bases between. Germline CDR1 DFQATT, CDR2 SNEGSKA (reference sequence). The CDR3 is made up of 15 amino acids. CDR3 residues: CSALPGGSSSDTQYF. Here the CDR3 DNA reads TGCAGTGCCCTCCCCGGGGGTAGCAGCTCAGATACGCAGTATTTT.

V is TRBV3-1 and J is TRBJ2-3; D might be TRBD2 (6 bases). Germline V gene data show CDR1 as LGHDT and CDR2 as YNNKEL (reference sequence). The germline V and J ends were trimmed by 0 bases and 2 bases, with 18 bases remaining between them. This CDR3 region has 18 residues. CDR3 protein: CASSQDEAGPPYTDTQYF. CDR3 coding DNA: TGTGCCAGCAGCCAAGATGAAGCGGGCCCACCCTACACAGATACGCAGTATTTT.

This clonotype was detected only a few times. The J gene is TRBJ2-3, the V gene TRBV11-1; 8 nucleotides align to TRBD1. Germline V gives CDR1 SGHAT, CDR2 FQDESV (reference sequence). The CDR3 is made up of 20 amino acids. J gave up 0 bases and V 5 bases, and 19 bases lay outside the gene matches. In DNA, the CDR3 is TGTGCCAGCAGCCCTAATAGAACAGGGGGGCGTCGCGACAGCACAGATACGCAGTATTTT. Amino acid sequence: CASSPNRTGGRRDSTDTQYF.

The sample holds a few counts of this clonotype. This chain joins TRBV7-9 and TRBJ2-3; tentative D call: TRBD2 (5 bases). This CDR3 is built from 15 residues. Looked up from germline, CDR1 is SEHNR and CDR2 is FQNEAQ (reference sequence). The germline V and J ends were trimmed by 5 bases and 6 bases, with 18 bases remaining between them. The CDR3 coding sequence is TGTGCCAGCAGCGTCCTCCGGGGAAGTCCCGATACGCAGTATTTT. Residues: CASSVLRGSPDTQYF. Looking up the rest from reference TRBV7-9 and TRBJ2-3 gives the full variable domain: DTGVSQNPRHKITKRGQNVTFRCDPISEHNRLYWYRQTLGQGPEFLTYFQNEAQLEKSRLLSDRFSAERPKGSFSTLEIQRTEQGDSAMYLCASSVLRGSPDTQYFGPGTRLTVL.

The chain employs TRBV12-3 or TRBV12-4 and TRBJ2-5, with 11 bases fitting TRBD2. The CDR3 consists of 13 residues. V trimming: 7 bases; J trimming: 7 bases; junction bases outside the gene matches: 5. The CDR3 nucleotides are TGTGCCAGCAACCTAGCGGGGGGAGGGACCCAGTACTTC. As protein: CASNLAGGGTQYF.